A selection of T cell receptor beta chains follows, all from one sample in a study of post-analysis software for immune sequencing data. TCRdb independently ran MiXCR on the PCR reads; one entry per CDR3 protein. This table has under 200,000 distinct CDR3 sequences, approximately 29% appearing once. The source material was blood. The receptors stem from a girl aged 2-17 years with multiple sclerosis. The CDR3 runs from the conserved cysteine through the conserved F or W. The order of the fields is V gene, J gene, D gene, clone size, CDR3 protein, CDR3 DNA. The D gene is left open where the match is weak. Clone size is not always given. Where it is, it says once, few, many or a class for expanded clones.

TRBV12-3/TRBV12-4,TRBJ1-2,.,many,CASSFLGSNYGYTF,TGTGCCAGCAGTTTTTTAGGGTCTAACTATGGCTACACCTTC
TRBV28,TRBJ2-5,TRBD1,many,CASRGLDRVGETQYF,TGTGCCAGCAGAGGACTGGACAGGGTTGGAGAGACCCAGTACTTC
TRBV6-1,TRBJ1-2,.,many,CANYLRGYGYTF,TGTGCCAACTACTTACGGGGCTATGGCTACACCTTC
TRBV5-5,TRBJ1-5,.,.,CAGRRGPQGDQPQHF,TGTGCCGGCAGACGGGGGCCTCAGGGTGACCAGCCCCAGCATTTT
TRBV28,TRBJ2-1,TRBD2,many,CASRPGDAGGPGEQFF,TGTGCCAGCAGACCGGGGGACGCGGGAGGGCCGGGTGAGCAGTTCTTC
TRBV5-1,TRBJ2-3,.,many,CASSVASDTQYF,TGCGCCAGCAGCGTAGCTTCAGATACGCAGTATTTT
TRBV29-1,TRBJ2-7,TRBD2,many,CSVAAGGGREQYF,TGCAGCGTTGCCGCGGGAGGGGGGCGGGAGCAGTACTTC
TRBV5-1,TRBJ1-2,.,.,CASSWEGTSWGYTF,TGCGCCAGCAGCTGGGAAGGGACAAGTTGGGGCTACACCTTC
TRBV20-1,TRBJ2-1,.,many,CSARDLVRGYNEQFF,TGCAGTGCTAGAGACCTCGTTCGGGGCTACAATGAGCAGTTCTTC
TRBV4-1,TRBJ1-5,.,.,CASSRGQGDNQPQHF,TGCGCCAGCAGTCGAGGGCAGGGAGACAATCAGCCCCAGCATTTT
TRBV20-1,TRBJ2-1,.,.,CSARIDTQETQFF,TGCAGTGCTAGAATCGACACCCAAGAGACCCAGTTCTTC
TRBV28,TRBJ1-5,.,.,CATGRGGSGQPQHF,TGTGCCACAGGGAGGGGTGGGAGCGGTCAGCCCCAGCATTTT
TRBV28,TRBJ1-1,TRBD1,.,CASRTGFKGFF,TGTGCCAGCCGGACAGGGTTTAAGGGTTTCTTT
TRBV18,TRBJ2-4,TRBD1,many,CASSPGTEQNIQYF,TGTGCCAGCTCACCAGGGACAGAACAGAACATTCAGTACTTC
TRBV29-1,TRBJ2-3,.,.,CSVPGVDTQYF,TGCAGCGTTCCTGGGGTGGATACGCAGTATTTT
TRBV25-1,TRBJ2-5,.,many,CASSEWASFGEQYF,TGTGCCAGCAGTGAATGGGCGTCTTTCGGGGAGCAGTACTTC
TRBV15,TRBJ1-5,.,many,CATSTPQEGNQPQHF,TGTGCCACCAGCACCCCTCAGGAGGGAAATCAGCCCCAGCATTTT
TRBV4-2,TRBJ1-2,.,many,CASSQDRGVRRYGYTF,TGTGCCAGCAGCCAAGATCGCGGGGTCCGACGTTATGGCTACACCTTC
TRBV20-1,TRBJ1-5,.,.,CSARDREGHFKQPQHF,TGCAGTGCTAGAGATAGGGAGGGACACTTCAAACAGCCCCAGCATTTT
TRBV5-5,TRBJ1-1,.,.,CASSLWGNTEAFF,TGTGCCAGCAGCTTGTGGGGGAACACTGAAGCTTTCTTT
TRBV20-1,TRBJ2-1,TRBD1,many,CSARDRDRAYYNEQFF,TGCAGTGCTAGAGATCGGGACAGGGCATACTACAATGAGCAGTTCTTC
TRBV20-1,TRBJ1-2,.,few,CSAVDFNYGYTF,TGCAGTGCTGTCGACTTCAACTATGGCTACACCTTC
TRBV12-3/TRBV12-4,TRBJ2-2,TRBD1,.,CASSEGQAGTGELFF,TGTGCCAGCAGTGAGGGACAGGCCGGCACCGGGGAGCTGTTTTTT
TRBV7-9,TRBJ2-1,TRBD2,.,CASSLTSGHNEQFF,TGTGCCAGCAGCTTAACTAGCGGACACAATGAGCAGTTCTTC
TRBV3-1,TRBJ2-5,TRBD2,many,CASSLTSGVIGKTQYF,TGTGCCAGCAGCTTGACTAGCGGGGTTATTGGGAAGACCCAGTACTTC
TRBV5-1,TRBJ2-2,TRBD1,.,CTSSLGQGSNTGELFF,TGCACCAGCAGCTTGGGACAGGGATCGAACACCGGGGAGCTGTTTTTT
TRBV18,TRBJ1-1,.,.,CASSPPSASNTEAFF,TGTGCCAGCTCACCACCGTCAGCCTCGAACACTGAAGCTTTCTTT
TRBV2,TRBJ2-1,TRBD1,few,CASSEAQGSRYNEQFF,TGTGCCAGCAGTGAAGCACAGGGGAGTAGATACAATGAGCAGTTCTTC
TRBV4-2,TRBJ2-5,.,few,CASSQDKGGHQETQYF,TGTGCCAGCAGCCAAGATAAGGGGGGACACCAAGAGACCCAGTACTTC
TRBV4-2,TRBJ2-4,.,few,CASSRTLEGVAKNIQYF,TGTGCCAGCAGCCGGACTCTAGAGGGGGTAGCCAAAAACATTCAGTACTTC
TRBV15,TRBJ2-5,TRBD1,once,CVTSRGTADQETQYF,TGTGTCACCAGCAGAGGGACAGCGGACCAAGAGACCCAGTACTTC
TRBV29-1,TRBJ2-1,.,many,CSVLSRRKGNEQFF,TGCAGCGTTCTTTCACGGAGGAAGGGGAATGAGCAGTTCTTC
TRBV11-2,TRBJ2-7,TRBD2,many,CASSVQFTSATSSYEQYF,TGTGCCAGCAGCGTCCAATTTACTAGCGCCACCAGCTCCTACGAGCAGTACTTC
TRBV3-1,TRBJ2-1,.,once,CASSQAGLASDNEQFF,TGTGCCAGCAGCCAAGCGGGGCTAGCGAGTGACAATGAGCAGTTCTTC
TRBV3-1,TRBJ2-1,.,many,CASSQEGEQFF,TGTGCCAGCAGCCAAGAGGGCGAGCAGTTCTTC
TRBV15,TRBJ2-3,TRBD2,.,CATSRATSGMPDTQYF,TGCGCCACCAGCAGAGCTACTAGCGGAATGCCAGATACGCAGTATTTT
TRBV7-3,TRBJ2-1,TRBD2,.,CASSLDLPSGHSSYNEQFF,TGTGCCAGCAGCTTAGATCTCCCTAGCGGGCACAGCTCCTACAATGAGCAGTTCTTC
TRBV7-9,TRBJ2-7,TRBD2,many,CASSLPSGEQYF,TGTGCCAGCAGCTTACCTAGCGGGGAGCAGTACTTC
TRBV29-1,TRBJ1-1,.,many,CSVEGNTEAFF,TGCAGCGTTGAGGGGAACACTGAAGCTTTCTTT
TRBV20-1,TRBJ1-2,.,many,CSASYTNYGYTF,TGCAGTGCTAGCTACACTAACTATGGCTACACCTTC
TRBV10-3,TRBJ2-7,.,many,CAISLGAGHLLGHEQYF,TGTGCCATCAGCCTCGGGGCAGGTCATCTCCTCGGACACGAGCAGTACTTC
TRBV12-3/TRBV12-4,TRBJ1-2,TRBD1,.,CASRQGMVLPYGYTF,TGTGCCAGCAGACAGGGGATGGTTCTACCCTATGGCTACACCTTC
TRBV5-6,TRBJ2-3,.,many,CASTDTIQGLTDTQYF,TGTGCCAGCACCGACACTATACAGGGACTCACAGATACGCAGTATTTT
TRBV6-6,TRBJ2-1,TRBD2,.,CASNPQLAGRETQFF,TGTGCTAGCAACCCACAACTAGCGGGGCGGGAGACCCAGTTCTTC
TRBV19,TRBJ2-5,.,many,CASSMRGTWEGQYF,TGTGCCAGTAGTATGCGCGGGACCTGGGAAGGGCAGTACTTC
TRBV20-1,TRBJ2-7,.,.,CSALGRSPYNEQYF,TGCAGTGCCCTGGGACGGTCTCCCTACAATGAGCAGTACTTC
TRBV29-1,TRBJ2-4,TRBD2,many,CSVRGGNPKSTLDIQYF,TGCAGCGTAAGGGGAGGGAATCCCAAGTCTACCCTGGACATTCAGTACTTC
TRBV3-1,TRBJ1-2,.,few,CASSQGSGNGYTF,TGTGCCAGCAGCCAAGGTTCTGGGAATGGCTACACCTTC
TRBV30,TRBJ2-7,.,.,CAWSVRGPTGRGYEQYF,TGTGCCTGGAGTGTACGGGGCCCCACAGGGAGAGGCTACGAGCAGTACTTC
TRBV10-2,TRBJ2-4,.,.,CASSEPGKVAKNIQYF,TGCGCCAGCAGTGAGCCAGGAAAGGTAGCCAAAAACATTCAGTACTTC